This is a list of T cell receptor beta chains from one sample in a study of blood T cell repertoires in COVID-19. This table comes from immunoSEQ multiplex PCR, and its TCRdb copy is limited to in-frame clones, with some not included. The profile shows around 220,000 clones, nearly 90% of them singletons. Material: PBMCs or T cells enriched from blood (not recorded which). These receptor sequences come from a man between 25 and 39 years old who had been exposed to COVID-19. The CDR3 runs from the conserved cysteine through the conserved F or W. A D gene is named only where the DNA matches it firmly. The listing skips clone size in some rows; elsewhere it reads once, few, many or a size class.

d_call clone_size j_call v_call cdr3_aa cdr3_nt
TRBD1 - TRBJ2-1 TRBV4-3 CASSRLGTGRGEQFF TGCGCCAGCAGCCGGTTAGGGACAGGGCGAGGTGAGCAGTTCTTC
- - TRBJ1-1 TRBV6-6 CASSYGGVNTEAFF TGTGCCAGCAGTTACGGAGGCGTTAACACTGAAGCTTTCTTT
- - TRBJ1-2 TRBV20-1 CSASRRAEGYTF TGCAGTGCTAGTAGGAGGGCGGAGGGCTACACCTTC
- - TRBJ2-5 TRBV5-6 CASSYEPTSPLETQYF TGTGCCAGCAGCTATGAGCCGACAAGTCCCTTAGAGACCCAGTACTTC
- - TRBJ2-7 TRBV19 CARTGRVSYEQYF TGTGCCAGGACGGGGAGAGTCTCCTACGAGCAGTACTTC
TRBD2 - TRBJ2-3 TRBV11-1 CASSSGTSRADTQYF TGTGCCAGCAGCTCCGGGACTAGCAGGGCAGATACGCAGTATTTT
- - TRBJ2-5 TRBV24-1 CATSDGAQETQYF TGTGCCACCAGTGACGGAGCCCAAGAGACCCAGTACTTC
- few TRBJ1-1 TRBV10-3 CAISGPRENTEAFF TGTGCCATCAGTGGACCCAGGGAGAACACTGAAGCTTTCTTT
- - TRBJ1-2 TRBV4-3 CASSQETARNYGYTF TGCGCCAGCAGCCAAGAAACAGCACGTAACTATGGCTACACCTTC
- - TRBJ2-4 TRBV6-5 CASEVAKNIQYF TGTGCCAGTGAGGTAGCCAAAAACATTCAGTACTTC
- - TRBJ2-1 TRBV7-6 CASSPNSYNEQFF TGTGCCAGCAGCCCCAACAGTTACAATGAGCAGTTCTTC
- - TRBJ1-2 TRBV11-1 CASSFRAGAYGYTF TGTGCCAGCAGCTTCAGGGCAGGCGCGTATGGCTACACCTTC
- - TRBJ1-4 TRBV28 CASRPGIIREKLFF TGTGCCAGCAGACCAGGGATTATTCGGGAAAAACTGTTTTTT
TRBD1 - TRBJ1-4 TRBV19 CASSTGQGGEKLFF TGTGCCAGTAGTACGGGACAGGGAGGTGAAAAACTGTTTTTT
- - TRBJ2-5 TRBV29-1 CSALDSPQSQYF TGCAGCGCCCTGGACAGTCCTCAATCCCAGTACTTC
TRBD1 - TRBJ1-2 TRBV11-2 CASSLARDSLYTF TGTGCCAGCAGCTTAGCTAGGGACAGCCTCTACACCTTC
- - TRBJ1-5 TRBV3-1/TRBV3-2 CASSQDLRTNSNQPQHF TGTGCCAGCAGCCAAGATCTAAGGACAAATAGCAATCAGCCCCAGCATTTT
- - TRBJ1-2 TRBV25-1 CASSSGYGYTF TGTGCCAGCAGTTCCGGCTATGGCTACACCTTC
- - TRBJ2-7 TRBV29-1 CSAMTGSSYEQYF TGCAGCGCCATGACGGGGAGCTCCTACGAGCAGTACTTC
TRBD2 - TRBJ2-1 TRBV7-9 CASSVGLANNEQFF TGTGCCAGCAGCGTCGGACTAGCGAACAATGAGCAGTTCTTC
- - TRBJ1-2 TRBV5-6 CASSLGPRSYGYTF TGTGCCAGCAGCTTGGGACCAAGGAGCTATGGCTACACCTTC
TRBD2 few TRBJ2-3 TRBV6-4 CASSDSAGGPTDTQYF TGTGCCAGCAGTGACTCGGCGGGGGGGCCGACAGATACGCAGTATTTT
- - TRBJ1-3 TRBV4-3 CASSHARELSGNTIYF TGCGCCAGCAGCCATGCAAGAGAGCTCTCTGGAAACACCATATATTTT
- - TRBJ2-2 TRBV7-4 CASSTGTPYAGELFF TGTGCCAGCAGCACCGGGACTCCTTATGCCGGGGAGCTGTTTTTT
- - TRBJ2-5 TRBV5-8 CASSLLGRKETQYF TGTGCCAGCAGCTTGCTTGGCAGAAAAGAGACCCAGTACTTC
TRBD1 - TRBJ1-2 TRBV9 CASSARQGSYGYTF TGTGCCAGCAGCGCCCGACAGGGGAGCTATGGCTACACCTTC
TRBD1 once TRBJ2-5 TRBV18 CASSPGSGGHETQYF TGTGCCAGCTCACCCGGCTCAGGGGGCCATGAGACCCAGTACTTC
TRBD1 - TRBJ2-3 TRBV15 CATSRTGTDTDTQYF TGTGCCACCAGCAGGACCGGGACAGACACAGATACGCAGTATTTT
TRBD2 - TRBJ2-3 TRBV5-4 CASSKASGVSDTQYF TGTGCCAGCAGTAAGGCTAGCGGGGTTTCAGATACGCAGTATTTT
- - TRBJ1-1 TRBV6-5 CASSYIGTTGEAFF TGTGCCAGCAGTTACATAGGGACTACTGGTGAAGCTTTCTTT
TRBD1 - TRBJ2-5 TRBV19 CASSIIPRDRGRETQYF TGTGCCAGTAGTATCATCCCCCGAGACAGGGGACGAGAGACCCAGTACTTC